The T cell receptor (beta chain) under discussion was sequenced for a study of blood T cells in healthy people across ages (dated by TCRdb to 2014 to 2015). About the full investigation: In model experiments, template switching captured about one uniquely barcoded TCR beta cDNA molecule for every two T cells. To track age-related changes in TCR beta repertoire diversity, the study relied on deep sequencing normalized with unique cDNA molecular identifiers. The donors were split into four age groups: young (average about 16 years), middle-aged (about 40), aged (more than 55) and long-lived (about 74). Donors of different ages were randomly distributed across sequencing lanes to avoid experimental bias. Two additional independent replicas of 1 million unique cDNA reads from the same blood draw were analyzed for two donors (one aged 18 to 30 and one aged 80 or older).

The full study reports these points: As age increased, observed TCR beta diversity per million T cells dropped in a roughly linear way, and a significant reduction was already evident by age around 41. Compared with the aged group, the long-lived group had more naive CD4+ T cells, fewer expanded clones and increased TCR diversity, suggesting age selection. There was a strong correlation between observed TCR beta diversity and the percentage of naive T cells measured by flow cytometry. Conclusive comparison of naive and antigen-experienced compartments was prevented by the profiling of bulk unsorted PBMCs. Donor CMV infection status was unknown, potentially confounding age-related changes in expanded clonotypes. Estimates of total diversity from one million sequenced T cells were regarded as lower bounds and underestimates.

The library was generated by 5' RACE. Sequencing was carried out with an Illumina HiSeq 2500. A second PCR of roughly 7 to 11 cycles was performed with a sample-barcoded 5' primer and a J-beta primer mix. Each TCR beta cDNA molecule received a unique molecular identifier from a template-switch 5' adaptor carrying 12 random nucleotides. Each sample yielded at least 3 million CDR3-containing paired-end reads. All of the RNA was converted into first-strand cDNA using the Mint cDNA synthesis kit, with a TRBC-specific oligonucleotide serving as the primer. Following uracil-DNA glycosylase treatment, all cDNA underwent a first 18-cycle PCR with the universal primers M1SS and BC2_uni_R. As for how the authors treated the data: For normalization, 1 million high-quality reads, each with a distinct molecular identifier, were randomly selected from each sample. Instead of being binned into consensus sequences, reads that shared molecular identifiers were thrown out. MiTCR, with a Q25 quality threshold and the strictest error-elimination algorithm, was used for CDR3 identification, clonotype clustering and error correction. A nonparametric unseen species model with Euler transformation was used to estimate a lower bound on total TCR beta diversity. Using fastp trimming at Q25 and MiXCR clonotype assembly, TCRdb reanalyzed the public sequencing data and kept in-frame beta chains. Each entry merges the rows of one CDR3 protein and shows their most common DNA and genes. TCRdb's processing, not the authors', yielded these V and J calls. The sample table records some 730,000 distinct CDR3 sequences; 20% to 25% of these occur just once. The top ten clones comprise around a fifth of the sample.

The roughly 42 donors, aged about 6 to 95 years, were systemically healthy Caucasian individuals from Russia. Each donor gave around 9.9 milliliters of peripheral blood, collected into EDTA-treated Vacutainer tubes. Ficoll-Paque density-gradient centrifugation was used to isolate PBMCs, with at least 7 million obtained per sample. Trizol reagent was used to extract total RNA from the PBMCs, yielding at least 6 micrograms per sample. Naive CD45RAhigh/CD27high T cell percentages were measured by flow cytometry on a PBMC aliquot from every donor. Turning to this clonotype: It lacks a known antigen. Base qualities are missing; no much larger clone stands one base away.

A distance of 14 bases separates the germline ends of V and J, which lose 6 bases and 7 bases respectively. The CDR3 numbers 13 residues from cysteine through phenylalanine. The only DNA kept is the CDR3, 39 bases in frame from the first base. The chain employs TRBV12-3 or TRBV12-4 and TRBJ2-3; perhaps TRBD2 is the D gene, with 6 bases matching. This clonotype was obtained from a man aged 70 or older in good health. The material sequenced was blood. The nucleotides are TGTGCCAGCAGATTTATGGGGGGTCATACGCAGTATTTT. This codes for CASRFMGGHTQYF.